This T cell receptor (beta chain) was sequenced during a study of blood T cells in healthy people across ages (dated by TCRdb to the mid-2010s). With respect to the entire study: In model experiments, template switching captured roughly one uniquely barcoded TCR beta cDNA molecule for every two T cells. For two donors (one aged 18 to 29 and one aged 80 or older), the study analyzed two additional independent replicas of 1 million unique cDNA reads from the same blood draw. Donors of different ages were randomly distributed across sequencing lanes to avoid experimental bias. The donors were split into four age groups: young (average 16 years), middle-aged (39), aged (roughly 65) and long-lived (under 85). The study measured age-related changes in TCR beta repertoire diversity using deep sequencing normalized with unique cDNA molecular identifiers. On the study overall, not on this receptor specifically: Bulk unsorted PBMC profiling prevented conclusive comparison of naive and antigen-experienced compartments. Estimates of total diversity based on one million sequenced T cells were regarded as lower bounds and as underestimates. Compared with the aged group, the long-lived group had more naive CD4+ T cells, fewer expanded clones and increased TCR diversity, a pattern suggesting age selection. Observed TCR beta diversity correlated strongly with the percentage of naive T cells measured by flow cytometry. Because donor CMV infection status was unknown, age-related changes in expanded clonotypes were potentially confounded. Observed TCR beta diversity per million T cells fell roughly linearly with age, and a significant reduction was already apparent by age around 40.

Libraries were prepared through 5' RACE. Sequencing took place on an Illumina HiSeq 2500. A second roughly 7 to 11 cycle PCR used a sample-barcoded 5' primer and a J-beta primer mix. A unique molecular identifier was introduced onto each TCR beta cDNA molecule by a template-switch 5' adaptor carrying 12 random nucleotides. Each sample yielded at least 2.5 million CDR3-containing paired-end reads. First-strand cDNA synthesis was performed from all RNA using the Mint cDNA synthesis kit, with priming by a TRBC-specific oligonucleotide. Following uracil-DNA glycosylase treatment, all cDNA underwent a first 18-cycle PCR with the universal primers M1SS and BC2_uni_R. Concerning the study's data processing: Normalization of each sample was performed by random selection of 1 million high-quality reads, each carrying a distinct molecular identifier. Instead of being binned into consensus sequences, reads that shared molecular identifiers were thrown out. MiTCR, run with a Q25 quality threshold and the strictest error-elimination algorithm, handled CDR3 identification, clonotype clustering and error correction. Lower-bound total TCR beta diversity was estimated with a nonparametric unseen species model using Euler transformation. TCRdb trimmed public reads at Q25 via fastp, called clones via MiXCR and kept in-frame beta chains. Rows with a matching CDR3 protein are joined into one entry that keeps the most common DNA and genes. TCRdb's processing, not the authors', yielded these V and J calls. This sample holds roughly 800,000 distinct CDR3 sequences; 36% were observed only once. The ten top clones hold over 10% of the sample.

Germline trimming: 3 bases from V, 4 bases from J; junction bases outside gene matches: 2. The CDR3 spans 14 residues, from the cysteine through the phenylalanine. CDR3 DNA is the only sequence kept; it has 42 bases, read in frame from the first base. Reading the germline V gene gives CDR1 MNHNS and CDR2 SASEGT. Systemically healthy Caucasian individuals from Russia, some 36 in total and aged 6 to 90 years, were included as donors. Each donor gave approximately 9.4 milliliters of peripheral blood, drawn into EDTA-treated Vacutainer tubes. Ficoll-Paque density-gradient centrifugation was used to isolate PBMCs, with at least 7 million per sample. Trizol reagent was used to extract total RNA from the PBMCs, yielding at least 5 micrograms per sample. The percentages of naive CD45RAhigh/CD27high T cells were determined by flow cytometry on a PBMC aliquot from every donor. Concerning this clonotype itself: There is no known antigen for this receptor. No per-base quality is available; no much larger clone lies one base away.

The sequenced sample was blood. Recombination linked TRBV6-1 to TRBJ2-3; 9 middle bases align to TRBD2. This TCR was recovered from a man aged 18 to 35 in good health. CDR3 sequence: CASSERGGADTQYF. The nucleotides are TGTGCCAGCAGTGAGCGGGGGGGAGCAGATACGCAGTATTTT.